A single sample is the source of the 3 T cell receptor beta chains below, sequenced in a study of shared T cell receptors in the human thymus. The method was immunoSEQ multiplex PCR; TCRdb's version includes in-frame clones alone and lacks a portion of them. The sample yields 600,000 or so clones, more than 75% seen once. These same data were also listed under a study on human thymus T cells.

The sequenced sample was thymocytes. These receptors came from a boy under two years old with a congenital heart defect.

This chain connects TRBV11-2 to TRBJ2-1; D is possibly TRBD2 (5 bases). The V end was cut by 3 bases, the J end by 10 bases, with 7 bases between. Germline V lookup: CDR1 SGHAT, CDR2 FQNNGV. This CDR3 is built from 11 residues. As DNA, the CDR3 is TGTGCCAGCAGCTTCCGGGAAGAGCAGTTCTTC. It specifies CASSFREEQFF.

The CDR3 reads CASIRGQIANYGYTF. The CDR3 DNA reads TGTGCCAGCATTAGGGGGCAAATAGCTAACTATGGCTACACCTTC. The V call is TRBV6-1, the J call TRBJ1-2; TRBD1 agrees at 7 bases. Germline lookup yields CDR1 MNHNS and CDR2 SASEGT. J was trimmed by 0 bases and V by 7 bases; bases with no gene match: 8. There are 15 residues in the CDR3.

V usage is TRBV6-1 and J usage is TRBJ2-1; 7 bases align to TRBD1. The CDR3 is 13 amino acids. V dropped 5 bases and J dropped 7; count of bases not matched to a gene: 5. The germline V gene encodes CDR1 MNHNS and CDR2 SASEGT. The CDR3 spells CASSRQGRNEQFF. In DNA form, the CDR3 reads TGTGCCAGCAGTAGACAGGGTAGGAATGAGCAGTTCTTC.